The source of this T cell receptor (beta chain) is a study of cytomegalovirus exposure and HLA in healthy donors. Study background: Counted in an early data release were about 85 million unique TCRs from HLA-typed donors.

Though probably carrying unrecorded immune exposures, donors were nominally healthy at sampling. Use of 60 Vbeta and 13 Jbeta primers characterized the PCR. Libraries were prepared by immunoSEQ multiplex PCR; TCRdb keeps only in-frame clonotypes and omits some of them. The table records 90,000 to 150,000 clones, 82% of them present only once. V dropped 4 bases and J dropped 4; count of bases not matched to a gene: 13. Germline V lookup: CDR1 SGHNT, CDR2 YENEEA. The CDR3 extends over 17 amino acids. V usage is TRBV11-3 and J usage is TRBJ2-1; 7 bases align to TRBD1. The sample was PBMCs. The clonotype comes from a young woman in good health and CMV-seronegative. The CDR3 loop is CASSSSPAGTAYNEQFF. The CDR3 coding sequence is TGTGCCAGCAGCTCATCGCCAGCCGGGACAGCTTACAATGAGCAGTTCTTC.